Presented here are 11 T cell receptor beta chains from one specimen sequenced in a study of T cells in Graves' hyperthyroidism and ophthalmopathy (dated by TCRdb to about 2019). The protocol used for the library was multiplex PCR. Sequencing took place on an Illumina HiSeq 2000. The TCR beta CDR3 regions were amplified from the RNA transcripts. The TCR CDR3 was subjected to a first round of RT-PCR using the HTBI primer set and the Qiagen OneStep RT-PCR kit. TCRdb reran the public reads through fastp at Q25 and MiXCR, keeping productive beta chains. CDR3 protein duplicates are merged, each entry listing the most common genes and DNA. This sample lists around 340,000 distinct CDR3 sequences; around a sixth were detected once. The ten largest clones add up to approximately 49% of the sample. Sequenced material: blood. The receptors come from a woman aged 50 to 60 with Graves' hyperthyroidism.

Details on this clonotype: At one end, the junction sequence differs from germline, possibly due to a read error. The gene calls are TRBV5-1 and TRBJ2-7; 7 nucleotides match TRBD2. The CDR3 loop spans 14 amino acids. In germline, CDR1 is SGHRS, CDR2 YFSETQ. The CDR3 DNA is TGTGCCAGCAGCCCGCGGGGGATGGTGGGTGAGCAGTACTTC. Its protein is CASSPRGMVGEQYF.

This clonotype was seen at least ten times. This chain joins TRBV7-8 and TRBJ1-1; 7 bases are a match to TRBD1. Germline CDR1 reads SGHVS; CDR2 reads FQNEAQ. V lost 6 bases to trimming and J lost 0 bases; unmatched junction nucleotides: 4. CDR3 size: 14 residues. CDR3 sequence: CASRGGGVNTEAFF. Written as DNA, the CDR3 is TGTGCCAGCAGAGGGGGCGGGGTGAACACTGAAGCTTTCTTT.

This clonotype was detected many times. The rearrangement links TRBV7-9 to TRBJ2-5; D is possibly TRBD1 or TRBD2 (5 bases each). Germline V gene data show CDR1 as SEHNR and CDR2 as FQNEAQ (reference sequence). The germline V and J ends were trimmed by 4 bases and 5 bases, with 14 bases remaining between them. The CDR3 contains 14 residues. Here the CDR3 reads CASSWGGTEETQYF. CDR3 DNA sequence: TGTGCCAGCAGCTGGGGTGGGACGGAGGAGACCCAGTACTTC. Full variable domain (remainder filled in from reference TRBV7-9 and TRBJ2-5): DTGVSQNPRHKITKRGQNVTFRCDPISEHNRLYWYRQTLGQGPEFLTYFQNEAQLEKSRLLSDRFSAERPKGSFSTLEIQRTEQGDSAMYLCASSWGGTEETQYFGPGTRLLVL.

The chain combines TRBV5-1 with TRBJ1-2, with D perhaps TRBD1 (5 bases). V dropped 0 bases and J dropped 8 bases, with 17 bases sitting between them. From germline, CDR1 is SGHRS and CDR2 YFSETQ. The CDR3 extends over 15 amino acids. The CDR3 loop reads CASSLVVRGSYGYTF. CDR3 bases: TGCGCCAGCAGCTTGGTTGTGCGGGGGTCCTACGGCTACACCTTC.

This clonotype was picked up a small number of times. The J gene is TRBJ2-1, the V gene TRBV28; D is perhaps TRBD2 (5 bases). The length of the CDR3 is 12 residues. V was trimmed by 7 bases and J by 5 bases, leaving 9 bases between them. Per germline, CDR1 MDHEN and CDR2 SYDVKM. DNA of the CDR3: TGTGCCAGCAACAGAGGGAACAATGAGCAGTTCTTC. Translated: CASNRGNNEQFF.

In its sample, this clonotype was seen a few times. This chain joins TRBV27 and TRBJ2-2; possible D gene TRBD1, 5 bases. CDR1 is MNHEY, CDR2 SMNVEV, per germline (reference sequence). The CDR3 extends over 13 amino acids. Trimming cost V 3 bases and J 5 bases, with 7 bases left between them. In nucleotides, the CDR3 is TGTGCCAGCAGTTTGACAGTAACCGGGGAGCTGTTTTTT. Its translation is CASSLTVTGELFF.

V gene TRBV28 combines with J gene TRBJ1-1; no clear D gene. V lost 3 bases, J lost 2 bases, and 7 bases lay in between. CDR3 size: 13 residues. Germline V CDR1 and CDR2: MDHEN, SYDVKM. This CDR3 reads CASSFPTNTEAFF. The CDR3 nucleotides read TGTGCCAGCAGTTTTCCGACTAACACTGAAGCTTTCTTT.

This clonotype was detected ten times or more. The chain uses TRBV10-3 and TRBJ2-3; D gene uncertain. V was pared by 3 bases and J by 0 bases, with 13 bases between. The CDR3 sequence is 16 residues long. The germline gives CDR1 ENHRY, CDR2 SYGVKD. CDR3: CAISEKAVASTDTQYF. DNA of the CDR3: TGTGCCATCAGTGAAAAGGCGGTTGCTAGCACAGATACGCAGTATTTT.

At least ten counts were recorded for this clonotype. J is TRBJ2-1 and V is TRBV2; 9 nucleotides align to TRBD2. Germline assignment: CDR1 SNHLY and CDR2 FYNNEI. The V segment lost 8 bases and the J segment 3 bases; nucleotides outside the gene matches: 11. The CDR3 runs 16 residues. The CDR3, as DNA: TGTGCCAGCTTGGAAGGGGCGGGGGGGCTCTACAATGAGCAGTTCTTC. Translation gives CASLEGAGGLYNEQFF.

This clonotype was recorded at least ten times. This chain uses TRBV30 with TRBJ1-2; TRBD1 matches at 7 bases. This CDR3 is built from 14 residues. Trimming removed 5 bases from V and 1 base from J; junction bases left unmatched: 7. Germline CDR1 GTSNPN, CDR2 SVGIG (reference sequence). CDR3 loop: CAWAGTEINYGYTF. The CDR3 DNA follows: TGTGCCTGGGCCGGGACAGAAATTAACTATGGCTACACCTTC. Full variable domain (missing parts from reference TRBV30 and TRBJ1-2): SQTIHQWPATLVQPVGSPLSLECTVEGTSNPNLYWYRQAAGRGLQLLFYSVGIGQISSEVPQNLSASRPQDRQFILSSKKLLLSDSGFYLCAWAGTEINYGYTFGSGTRLTVV.

This clonotype turned up a few times. The chain is built from TRBV7-6 and TRBJ2-1, with TRBD2 identical over 9 bases. J lost 6 bases, V lost 1 base, and 4 bases had no gene match. The germline gives CDR1 SGHVS, CDR2 FNYEAQ. This CDR3 comprises 15 residues. CDR3 loop: CASSLEAGLANEQFF. DNA of the CDR3: TGTGCCAGCAGCTTAGAGGCGGGACTAGCCAATGAGCAGTTCTTC.